Below are 5 T cell receptor beta chains sequenced from a single sample in a study of blood T cell repertoires in COVID-19 (dated by TCRdb to the early 2020s). The protocol used for the library was the immunoSEQ multiplex PCR assay. The source is immuneACCESS, and TCRdb retained only in-frame sequences with V and J called. Part of the clones is not carried over; for the studies checked, unresolved V genes explain less than half of this, and the remainder is unexplained. This sample is represented by 270,000 or so clones; 70% to 90% of them were singletons. The ten biggest clones cover over 9.5% of the sample. Sequencing input: peripheral blood. These receptors originate from a woman younger than 45 with COVID-19, enrolled during active disease.

This chain links TRBV7-6 with TRBJ2-5; D uncertain. CDR3 length equals 11 residues. Germline V gene lookup returns CDR1 SGHVS and CDR2 FNYEAQ. Trimming left V 7 bases short and J 2 bases short, with 5 bases between. For the CDR3, the DNA is TGTGCCAGCACCCTACAAGAGACCCAGTACTTC. It codes for CASTLQETQYF.

The genes are TRBV5-4 and TRBJ2-3; 8 bases align to TRBD2. There are 14 residues in the CDR3. The junction had 0 bases not matched to a gene; V was cut back by 2 bases and J by 1 base. Germline assignment: CDR1 SGHNT and CDR2 YYREEE (reference sequence). The CDR3 DNA reads TGTGCCAGCAGCTTACTAGCGGGCACAGATACGCAGTATTTT. This sequence encodes CASSLLAGTDTQYF.

This chain links TRBV5-1 with TRBJ1-1, with TRBD1 as a possible D gene (6 bases). V was clipped by 0 bases and J by 4 bases, with 13 bases between them. Germline assignment: CDR1 SGHRS and CDR2 YFSETQ. The CDR3 runs to 15 residues. CDR3 sequence (DNA): TGCGCCAGCAGCTTGGGGGCAGGGGACCTCACTGAAGCTTTCTTT. Protein product: CASSLGAGDLTEAFF. The entire variable domain, with the rest obtained from reference TRBV5-1 and TRBJ1-1, is as follows: KAGVTQTPRYLIKTRGQQVTLSCSPISGHRSVSWYQQTPGQGLQFLFEYFSETQRNKGNFPGRFSGRQFSNSRSEMNVSTLELGDSALYLCASSLGAGDLTEAFFGQGTRLTVV.

This sequence joins TRBV5-1 and TRBJ2-7, with 8 bases fitting TRBD1. The J segment lost 2 bases and the V segment lost 1 base, leaving 11 bases of the junction unmatched. Germline assignment: CDR1 SGHRS and CDR2 YFSETQ. This CDR3 is 17 amino acids long. CDR3: CASSLTPRQGIPYEQYF. The CDR3 DNA reads as TGCGCCAGCAGCTTGACCCCAAGACAGGGGATCCCCTACGAGCAGTACTTC.

The chain has TRBV10-3 and TRBJ2-3, with a possible D match to TRBD2 (5 bases). V gave up 0 bases and J gave up 5 bases, with 9 bases separating them. The CDR3 extends over 14 amino acids. CDR1 and CDR2 (germline): ENHRY, SYGVKD. DNA of the CDR3: TGTGCCATCAGTGAGTCTTCTGGACTAGATACGCAGTATTTT. As protein: CAISESSGLDTQYF.